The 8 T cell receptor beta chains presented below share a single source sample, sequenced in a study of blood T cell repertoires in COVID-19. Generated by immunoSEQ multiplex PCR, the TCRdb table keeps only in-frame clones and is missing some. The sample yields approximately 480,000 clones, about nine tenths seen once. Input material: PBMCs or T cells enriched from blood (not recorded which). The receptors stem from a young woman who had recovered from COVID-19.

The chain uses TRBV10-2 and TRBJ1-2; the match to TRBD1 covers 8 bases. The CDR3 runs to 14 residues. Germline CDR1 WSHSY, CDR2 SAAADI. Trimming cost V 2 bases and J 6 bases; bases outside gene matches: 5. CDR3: CASSEKAGGDGYTF. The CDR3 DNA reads TGCGCCAGCAGTGAGAAGGCAGGGGGCGATGGCTACACCTTC.

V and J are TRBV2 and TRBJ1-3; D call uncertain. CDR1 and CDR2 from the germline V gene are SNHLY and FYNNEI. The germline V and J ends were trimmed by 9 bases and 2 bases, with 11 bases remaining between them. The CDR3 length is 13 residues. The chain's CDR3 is CASAGGPGNTIYF. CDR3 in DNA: TGTGCCAGTGCGGGCGGCCCTGGAAACACCATATATTTT.

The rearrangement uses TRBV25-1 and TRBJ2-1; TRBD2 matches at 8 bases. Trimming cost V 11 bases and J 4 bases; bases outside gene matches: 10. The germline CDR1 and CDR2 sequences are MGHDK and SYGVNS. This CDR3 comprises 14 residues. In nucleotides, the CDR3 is TGTGCCGCAAGAGCGGGGGACCTTTACAATGAGCAGTTCTTC. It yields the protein CAARAGDLYNEQFF.

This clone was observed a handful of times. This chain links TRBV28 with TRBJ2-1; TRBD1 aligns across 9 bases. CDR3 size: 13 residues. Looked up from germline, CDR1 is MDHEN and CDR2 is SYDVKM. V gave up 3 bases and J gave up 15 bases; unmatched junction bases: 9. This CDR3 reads CASSFWGQGRPFF. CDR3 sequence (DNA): TGTGCCAGCAGTTTTTGGGGACAGGGAAGGCCGTTCTTC.

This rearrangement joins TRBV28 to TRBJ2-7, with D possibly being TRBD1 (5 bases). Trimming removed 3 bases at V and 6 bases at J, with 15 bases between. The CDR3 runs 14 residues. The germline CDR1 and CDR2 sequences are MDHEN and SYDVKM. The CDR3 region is CASSFSLSQVEQYF. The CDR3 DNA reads TGTGCCAGCAGTTTTTCCCTATCACAGGTCGAGCAGTACTTC.

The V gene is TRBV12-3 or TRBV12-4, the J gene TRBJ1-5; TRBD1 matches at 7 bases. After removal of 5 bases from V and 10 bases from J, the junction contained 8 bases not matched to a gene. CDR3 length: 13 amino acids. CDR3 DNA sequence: TGTGCCAGCAGTACTCTAGACAGGGCCCCCCAGCATTTT. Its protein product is CASSTLDRAPQHF.

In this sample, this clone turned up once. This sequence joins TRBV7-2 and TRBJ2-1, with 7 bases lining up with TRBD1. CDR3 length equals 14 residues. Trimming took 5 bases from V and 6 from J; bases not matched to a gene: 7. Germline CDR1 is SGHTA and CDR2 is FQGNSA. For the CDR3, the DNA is TGTGCCAGCAGCAAAAGGGGGCCCCCCAATGAGCAGTTCTTC. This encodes CASSKRGPPNEQFF.

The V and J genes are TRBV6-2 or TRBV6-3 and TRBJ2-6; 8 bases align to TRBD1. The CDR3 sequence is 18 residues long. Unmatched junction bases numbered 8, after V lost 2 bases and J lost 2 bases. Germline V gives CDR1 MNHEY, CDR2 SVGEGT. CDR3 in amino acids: CASSYTSGGLAGANVLTF. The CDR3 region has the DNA TGTGCCAGCAGTTACACCTCAGGGGGCCTGGCTGGGGCCAACGTCCTGACTTTC.